This T cell receptor beta chain derives from a study of blood T cell repertoires in COVID-19. Study background: Sources were T cells, B-cell-depleted T cells, or PBMCs; the material itself was cDNA or gDNA.

Assay used: immunoSEQ multiplex PCR; TCRdb lists only in-frame clones, some missing. The sample includes approximately 250,000 clones, approximately 90% of them seen just once. This clone has only one observation. Participant ages covered about 18 to 95 years across 20 to 25 US areas. Participants' own reports of clinical history determined their cohort assignment. Cohort 3 recovery required two negative PCRs, clearance, or symptom resolution. Germline CDR1 and CDR2: MNHEY and SVGEGT. The V gene end was trimmed by 4 bases and the J gene end by 3 bases; junction bases not matched to a gene: 11. The CDR3 totals 16 residues.

The receptor's source is a woman aged 25 to 45 who had recovered from COVID-19. V gene TRBV6-2 or TRBV6-3 combines with J gene TRBJ2-7, with 8 bases that match TRBD2. Sequenced: PBMCs or T cells enriched from blood (not recorded which). The CDR3 bases are TGTGCCAGCAGTTCCGGGACTAGAGGGGTGTACTACGAGCAGTACTTC. It specifies CASSSGTRGVYYEQYF.